This T cell receptor beta chain appears in the sequencing data of a study of vaccination and CD4 T cells after COVID-19. Study at large: Six males and four females, two Hispanic, made up the convalescents. The study collected post-vaccine samples a median around 72 days after dose two, with a range of 14 to 241. Each enrolled participant received a two-dose regimen of either BNT162b2 or mRNA-1273 vaccine.

About this clonotype itself: Its antigen remains unknown.

Sequencing of the DNA from cultured CD4+ T cells was carried out with the Oncomine TCR Beta short-read assay. Each CDR3 protein is one row after TCRdb ran MiXCR on the PCR reads. This table holds about 20,000 distinct CDR3 sequences, around 50% found once. The treatment: approximately 10-day PBMC culture with coronavirus spike peptide pools or control peptides (ViraFEST assay). ViraFEST expanded antigen-specific T cells with peptide pools, then sequenced TCRs. The CDR3 covers 15 residues. The V end was cut by 1 base, the J end by 0 bases, with 10 bases between. In germline, CDR1 is SGHVS, CDR2 FQNEAQ.

The specimen sequenced was CD4+ T cells from blood, cultured in vitro. This clonotype was sampled from a human donor who had recovered from COVID-19. The genes are TRBV7-8 and TRBJ2-7; D is ambiguous. The CDR3 protein is CASSLGRVSSYEQYF. The CDR3 DNA reads TGTGCCAGCAGCTTAGGTAGGGTCAGCTCCTACGAGCAGTACTTC.